The next 24 T cell receptor beta chains were all read from a single sample in a study of cytomegalovirus exposure and HLA in healthy donors. The table came from immunoSEQ multiplex PCR; TCRdb's copy has only in-frame clones and leaves some out. The profile covers about 65,000 clones, with approximately 96% appearing a single time and 4% to 5.5% taken by the ten largest. The source material was PBMCs. The receptors shown here come from a man aged 18 to 29 in good health and CMV-seropositive.

The chain recombines TRBV19 with TRBJ1-2, with TRBD1 identical over 8 bases. The V gene's germline CDR1 is LNHDA and CDR2 SQIVND (reference sequence). The CDR3 sequence is 15 residues long. Trimming at V came to 3 bases and at J to 0 bases, leaving 3 bases not matched to a gene. CDR3 amino acids: CASSITGGPNYGYTF. Here the CDR3 DNA reads TGTGCCAGTAGTATTACAGGGGGACCTAACTATGGCTACACCTTC.

V gene TRBV9 combines with J gene TRBJ2-7; D unclear. CDR1 is SGDLS and CDR2 is YYNGEE in the germline V gene. The V and J ends lost 0 bases and 6 bases respectively, with 10 bases between them. The CDR3 totals 13 residues. In nucleotides, the CDR3 is TGTGCCAGCAGCGTAGGACCGGGTAGCGAGCAGTACTTC. It translates to CASSVGPGSEQYF.

V and J are TRBV7-9 and TRBJ1-3; 7 bases line up with TRBD1. CDR1 is SEHNR and CDR2 is FQNEAQ in the germline V gene (reference sequence). V dropped 2 bases and J dropped 2; count of bases not matched to a gene: 3. The CDR3 extends over 15 amino acids. The CDR3 DNA sequence: TGTGCCAGCAGCTTAAGAGGACAGGCTGGAAACACCATATATTTT. This translates into CASSLRGQAGNTIYF.

This chain links TRBV6-7 with TRBJ1-2; TRBD1 aligns across 7 bases. TRBV6-7 is an ORF, and what it does is uncertain. The CDR3 has 14 residues. V was pared by 7 bases and J by 2 bases, with 7 bases of the junction left unmatched. CDR3 loop: CASTLGQQNYGYTF. The CDR3 nucleotides read TGTGCCAGCACCCTGGGACAGCAAAACTATGGCTACACCTTC.

V is TRBV9 and J is TRBJ1-1, with TRBD1 matching 7 bases. The trim removed 2 bases at V and 8 bases at J, leaving 12 bases unmatched. CDR3 length: 15 amino acids. Germline V CDR1 and CDR2: SGDLS, YYNGEE. In nucleotides, the CDR3 is TGTGCCAGCAGCGTCGACCCCAGGGGGGCCGACGAAGCTTTCTTT. It yields the protein CASSVDPRGADEAFF. Filled out from reference TRBV9 and TRBJ1-1, the complete variable domain reads DSGVTQTPKHLITATGQRVTLRCSPRSGDLSVYWYQQSLDQGLQFLIQYYNGEERAKGNILERFSAQQFPDLHSELNLSSLELGDSALYFCASSVDPRGADEAFFGQGTRLTVV.

The V and J genes are TRBV7-6 and TRBJ2-7; the match to TRBD1 covers 8 bases. This CDR3 is 15 amino acids long. With V trimmed by 4 bases and J by 1 base, 6 bases remained unmatched. CDR1 is SGHVS and CDR2 is FNYEAQ in the germline V gene. The CDR3 sequence is CASSSRTGLSYEQYF. The CDR3 DNA is TGTGCCAGCAGCTCACGGACAGGGTTGTCCTACGAGCAGTACTTC.

The chain recombines TRBV7-2 with TRBJ2-1; 10 bases are shared with TRBD2. V shed 5 bases and J 9 bases; nucleotides not matched to a gene: 10. The germline CDR1 and CDR2 sequences are SGHTA and FQGNSA. The length of the CDR3 is 15 residues. The CDR3 DNA is TGTGCCAGCAGCCCTGGGATAGCGGGGGGTATTGAGCAGTTCTTC. This gives the protein CASSPGIAGGIEQFF.

On this clone itself: The same CDR3 also results from other DNA sequences found in this sample. The chain uses TRBV6-4 and TRBJ2-1; maybe TRBD2 (6 bases). The CDR3 is 15 residues long. Per the germline V gene, CDR1 is MRHNA and CDR2 is SNTAGT. V was pared by 4 bases and J by 4 bases, with 14 bases between. This CDR3 is CASSVLAGEYNEQFF. In nucleotides, the CDR3 is TGTGCCAGCAGTGTACTAGCCGGAGAATACAATGAGCAGTTCTTC.

The chain combines TRBV5-4 with TRBJ1-1; 11 positions agree with TRBD1. CDR3 length: 16 residues. Trimming removed 4 bases from V and 3 bases from J; junction bases left unmatched: 8. The V gene's germline CDR1 is SGHNT and CDR2 YYREEE (reference sequence). The CDR3 DNA reads TGTGCCAGCAGCAAAGGACAGGGGGCGCGGCACACTGAAGCTTTCTTT. It yields the protein CASSKGQGARHTEAFF.

V gene TRBV19 combines with J gene TRBJ1-5; tentative D call: TRBD1 (5 bases). Germline V lookup: CDR1 LNHDA, CDR2 SQIVND (reference sequence). This CDR3 is 15 amino acids long. Trimming took off 1 base at V and 3 bases at J, with 10 bases between the two ends. CDR3 protein: CASSIGGWLNQPQHF. The CDR3 nucleotides read TGTGCCAGTAGTATAGGGGGCTGGCTCAATCAGCCCCAGCATTTT.

This clone was observed a single time. This chain uses TRBV29-1 with TRBJ2-7; D remains unclear. V lost 4 bases and J lost 2, with 9 bases in between. The CDR3 extends over 12 amino acids. CDR1 is SQVTM and CDR2 is ANQGSEA in the germline V gene. The CDR3, as DNA: TGCAGCGTTGGGCAGGCCGCCTACGAGCAGTACTTC. Translated: CSVGQAAYEQYF.

CDR3 protein: CASSLQGYNEQFF. The DNA of the CDR3 is TGTGCCAGCAGCTTGCAGGGGTACAATGAGCAGTTCTTC. J is TRBJ2-1 and V is TRBV11-3, with D tentatively TRBD1 (6 bases). Trimming shortened V by 3 bases and J by 4 bases, and 7 bases separated the two germline ends. Germline lookup yields CDR1 SGHNT and CDR2 YENEEA. The CDR3 consists of 13 residues.

This chain connects TRBV10-3 to TRBJ1-1, with D unresolved. CDR3 length: 16 amino acids. V was pared by 6 bases and J by 6 bases, with 23 bases between. Germline lookup yields CDR1 ENHRY and CDR2 SYGVKD. The CDR3 loop reads CAIRQTTSVLDAEAFF. DNA of the CDR3: TGTGCCATCAGACAAACAACATCCGTCCTCGATGCTGAAGCTTTCTTT.

This chain uses TRBV28 with TRBJ1-3, with D unclear. V gave up 2 bases and J gave up 3 bases, with 11 bases separating them. Germline V lookup: CDR1 MDHEN, CDR2 SYDVKM. The CDR3 consists of 15 residues. As DNA, the CDR3 is TGTGCCAGCAGTTTACTACCGACTGATGGAAACACCATATATTTT. Amino acids: CASSLLPTDGNTIYF.

V is TRBV19 and J is TRBJ1-2, with 7 bases aligning to TRBD1. The germline CDR1 and CDR2 sequences are LNHDA and SQIVND (reference sequence). The CDR3 runs 14 residues. With V trimmed by 6 bases and J by 4 bases, 8 bases remained unmatched. The CDR3 nucleotides are TGTGCCAGTAGCGACACAGGGGTGGGCTATGGCTACACCTTC. The encoded protein is CASSDTGVGYGYTF.

V gene TRBV4-1 combines with J gene TRBJ1-5; D gene ambiguous. Germline V gene data show CDR1 as MGHRA and CDR2 as YSYEKL. V lost 0 bases and J lost 0, with 9 bases in between. The CDR3 loop spans 16 amino acids. The CDR3 spells CASSQEPRNSNQPQHF. CDR3 DNA sequence: TGCGCCAGCAGCCAAGAACCCAGAAATAGCAATCAGCCCCAGCATTTT.

This clone was observed a few times. This rearrangement joins TRBV11-2 to TRBJ1-2; TRBD1 is a possible D gene (5 bases). The V end lost 5 bases, the J end lost 0 bases, and 19 bases lay between the germline ends. The CDR3 spans 17 residues. CDR1 and CDR2 (germline): SGHAT, FQNNGV. The CDR3 protein is CASSRGDRTIPNYGYTF. For the CDR3, the DNA is TGTGCCAGCAGCAGAGGAGACAGAACCATACCTAACTATGGCTACACCTTC.

The chain couples TRBV7-9 to TRBJ1-4; no definite D call. V was shortened by 4 bases and J by 7 bases, with 10 bases between the two germline ends. This CDR3 has 13 residues. Looked up from germline, CDR1 is SEHNR and CDR2 is FQNEAQ (reference sequence). The CDR3 region has the DNA TGTGCCAGCAGCTCCTCCCCCCGTGAAAAACTGTTTTTT. Residues: CASSSSPREKLFF.

The V and J genes are TRBV6-1 and TRBJ2-6, with D perhaps matching TRBD1 (5 bases). Germline V lookup: CDR1 MNHNS, CDR2 SASEGT. This CDR3 is built from 18 residues. V was trimmed by 4 bases and J by 0 bases, leaving 16 bases between them. DNA for the CDR3: TGTGCCAGCAGTGCCCGCGGTTATGACAGCTCTGGGGCCAACGTCCTGACTTTC. Translating it yields CASSARGYDSSGANVLTF.

The chain recombines TRBV2 with TRBJ2-3; no reliable D call. V was cut by 2 bases and J by 6 bases, with 18 bases left in between. Germline V gene sequence: CDR1 SNHLY, CDR2 FYNNEI. The CDR3 covers 16 residues. The CDR3 region is CASSELLVTPLDTQYF. The CDR3 DNA follows: TGTGCCAGCAGTGAATTGCTCGTTACCCCACTTGATACGCAGTATTTT.

In regard to this clone: A read error may account for a junction end that differs from germline. The gene calls are TRBV9 and TRBJ1-1, with a weak D call TRBD1 (5 bases). Germline CDR1 reads SGDLS; CDR2 reads YYNGEE. The CDR3 is 12 residues long. CDR3 sequence reads: CASSVGGVALIF. In DNA form, the CDR3 reads TGTGCCAGCAGCGTAGGGGGGGTGGCCCTCATCTTT. The full variable domain, completed using reference TRBV9 and TRBJ1-1, is DSGVTQTPKHLITATGQRVTLRCSPRSGDLSVYWYQQSLDQGLQFLIQYYNGEERAKGNILERFSAQQFPDLHSELNLSSLELGDSALYFCASSVGGVALIFGQGTRLTVV.

This rearrangement joins TRBV11-3 to TRBJ2-1; 8 bases match TRBD2. The V gene's germline CDR1 is SGHNT and CDR2 YENEEA. The CDR3 length is 15 residues. Germline trimming cut 4 bases from V and 6 bases from J; bases unmatched to any gene: 8. The CDR3 region is CASSSNGGALNEQFF. The CDR3 nucleotides read TGTGCCAGCAGCTCTAACGGGGGGGCCCTCAATGAGCAGTTCTTC.

The chain recombines TRBV7-2 with TRBJ1-3; 7 bases fit TRBD1. V lost 0 bases and J lost 2; bases outside the gene matches: 4. The CDR3 contains 16 residues. CDR1 SGHTA and CDR2 FQGNSA come from the germline V gene. The CDR3 loop is CASSLAWDSTGNTIYF. CDR3 DNA: TGTGCCAGCAGCTTAGCGTGGGACAGCACTGGAAACACCATATATTTT.

This clone showed up just a few times. Other DNA sequences in this sample translate to the same CDR3. The chain joins TRBV6-1 to TRBJ2-7; 11 bases align to TRBD2. The CDR3 consists of 15 residues. With V trimmed by 1 base and J by 4 bases, 3 bases remained unmatched. Germline CDR1 is MNHNS and CDR2 is SASEGT. The CDR3 sequence: CASSEGTSGSYEQYF. The CDR3 coding sequence is TGTGCCAGCAGTGAAGGTACTAGCGGGAGTTACGAGCAGTACTTC.